A selection of T cell receptor beta chains follows, all from one sample in a study of blood T cell repertoires in COVID-19. Assay: immunoSEQ multiplex PCR; the TCRdb copy retains only in-frame clones and omits some. The table lists approximately 180,000 clones, 76% of them singletons. Sequenced material: PBMCs or T cells enriched from blood (not recorded which). All receptors come from a woman aged 45-65 years with acute COVID-19. The CDR3 runs from the conserved cysteine through the conserved F or W. D genes are given only for firm matches. Expanded clones are given a class, and other clones once, few, many or no size at all.

v_call	d_call	j_call	clone_size	cdr3_aa	cdr3_nt
TRBV6-2/TRBV6-3	.	TRBJ2-3	.	CASSYVRVKTDTQYF	TGTGCCAGCAGTTACGTGAGGGTAAAGACAGATACGCAGTATTTT
TRBV27	.	TRBJ1-5	.	CATRRTGNQPQHF	TGTGCCACCCGGAGGACCGGAAATCAGCCCCAGCATTTT
TRBV5-8	.	TRBJ2-3	.	CASSLYIGPSTDTQYF	TGTGCCAGCAGCTTGTATATTGGCCCTAGCACAGATACGCAGTATTTT
TRBV28	.	TRBJ2-5	.	CASSSPITGTLIQETQYF	TGTGCCAGCAGTTCCCCCATCACAGGGACCCTAATCCAAGAGACCCAGTACTTC
TRBV5-1	.	TRBJ1-5	.	CASSLLGGLNQPQHF	TGCGCCAGCAGCTTGCTGGGGGGTTTGAATCAGCCCCAGCATTTT
TRBV28	.	TRBJ1-4	.	CASSSATNEKLFF	TGTGCCAGCAGTTCCGCAACTAATGAAAAACTGTTTTTT
TRBV4-2	TRBD2	TRBJ2-1	.	CASSPLGTSYNEQFF	TGTGCCAGCAGCCCATTGGGGACTAGCTACAATGAGCAGTTCTTC
TRBV2	TRBD2	TRBJ2-5	.	CASEQEGGETQYF	TGTGCCAGTGAACAGGAGGGAGGGGAGACCCAGTACTTC
TRBV18	TRBD1	TRBJ1-1	few	CASSPHGQANTEAFF	TGTGCCAGCTCACCGCACGGACAGGCGAACACTGAAGCTTTCTTT
TRBV19	.	TRBJ1-1	few	CASSIRNTEAFF	TGTGCCAGTAGTATCAGGAACACTGAAGCTTTCTTT
TRBV2	TRBD1	TRBJ1-5	.	CASTQKRTGAIQPQHF	TGTGCCAGCACTCAGAAACGGACAGGGGCCATTCAGCCCCAGCATTTT
TRBV18	.	TRBJ1-5	.	CASSPYGGDHQPQHF	TGTGCCAGCTCACCGTACGGGGGGGATCATCAGCCCCAGCATTTT
TRBV14	.	TRBJ2-1	.	CASSHLDTNEQFF	TGTGCCAGCAGCCACCTGGACACCAATGAGCAGTTCTTC
TRBV6-5	TRBD2	TRBJ2-1	once	CASSPGGAFYNEQFF	TGTGCCAGCAGCCCCGGGGGGGCTTTCTACAATGAGCAGTTCTTC
TRBV11-3	.	TRBJ2-3	.	CASSLDLVGPDTQYF	TGTGCCAGCAGCTTAGATCTCGTTGGGCCAGATACGCAGTATTTT
TRBV5-5	TRBD1	TRBJ1-1	once	CASSLDRGIMNTEAFF	TGTGCCAGCAGCTTGGACAGGGGGATCATGAACACTGAAGCTTTCTTT
TRBV19	.	TRBJ1-1	.	CASSPSRAGSPTEAFF	TGTGCCAGTAGCCCCTCCCGAGCAGGCTCCCCCACTGAAGCTTTCTTT
TRBV19	TRBD1	TRBJ1-5	.	CASSSRDRTFFEFSRANQPQHF	TGTGCCAGTAGTTCCCGGGACAGAACTTTTTTCGAGTTCAGTCGGGCCAATCAGCCCCAGCATTTT
TRBV4-2	.	TRBJ1-2	.	CASSQTGIPYGYTF	TGTGCCAGCAGCCAAACAGGGATTCCCTATGGCTACACCTTC
TRBV7-8	.	TRBJ2-4	.	CARQVRDVAKNIQYF	TGTGCCAGACAAGTTCGGGATGTGGCCAAAAACATTCAGTACTTC
TRBV18	.	TRBJ2-6	.	CASSPTGSGANVLTF	TGTGCCAGCTCACCCACAGGGTCTGGGGCCAACGTCCTGACTTTC
TRBV5-8	.	TRBJ2-1	.	CASSFLDSNEQFF	TGTGCCAGCAGCTTTCTAGATTCTAATGAGCAGTTCTTC
TRBV30	.	TRBJ1-6	.	CAWSLRQESYNSPLHF	TGTGCCTGGAGTCTAAGACAGGAATCTTATAATTCACCCCTCCACTTT
TRBV13	.	TRBJ2-1	.	CASSLGVASANEQFF	TGTGCCAGCAGCTTAGGGGTAGCTTCAGCCAATGAGCAGTTCTTC
TRBV27	TRBD1	TRBJ1-6	.	CASSEDRVDNSPLHF	TGTGCCAGCAGCGAGGACAGGGTAGACAATTCACCCCTCCACTTT